The present T cell receptor beta chain was sequenced within a study of T cell responses to AZD1222 COVID-19 vaccine. Study observations and caveats: Scientists sampled the repertoires only once the peak T cell response had passed. Possibly, clonal diversity was underestimated; donors were largely white British and included more females.

It was second doses at about 4 or about 12 weeks that were pooled. A note on this clone: The antigen is not known.

The protocol was immunoSEQ multiplex PCR, while the TCRdb copy is restricted to in-frame clones and leaves out a portion. The data contain about 88,000 clones, just over 90% of them singletons. With 6 bases removed from V and 5 bases from J, the gap between germline ends came to 22 bases. The germline gives CDR1 MDHEN, CDR2 SYDVKM. The CDR3 consists of 16 residues. The TCR comes from an adult who received the AZD1222 COVID-19 vaccine. The genes are TRBV28 and TRBJ1-1; no reliable D call. The starting material was peripheral blood, obtained 28 days after the second AZD1222 dose. This CDR3 is CASSPRGRREKTEAFF. The CDR3 coding sequence is TGTGCCAGCAGCCCGAGAGGGCGACGGGAAAAAACTGAAGCTTTCTTT.